Following are 32 T cell receptor beta chains from one sample sequenced in a study of identical twins. TCRdb itself ran the 5' RACE reads through MiXCR, one entry per CDR3 protein. This sample yields 640,000 or so distinct CDR3 sequences, of which approximately 6% are seen a single time; around 2% belongs to the top ten. Sequenced input: naive T cells sorted from blood. The source is a man aged 18 to 29 in good health.

Ten or more counts support this clonotype. The chain recombines TRBV10-2 with TRBJ2-7; TRBD2 matches at 9 bases. The CDR3 extends over 15 amino acids. J was trimmed by 4 bases and V by 2 bases; bases with no gene match: 6. Germline V gene lookup returns CDR1 WSHSY and CDR2 SAAADI. This chain's CDR3 is CASSEGLAMTYEQYV. DNA for the CDR3: TGCGCCAGCAGTGAGGGACTAGCGATGACTTACGAGCAGTACGTC.

This clonotype was observed at least ten times. The gene calls are TRBV15 and TRBJ2-2, with D uncertain. The V end lost 5 bases, the J end lost 2 bases, and 6 bases lay between the germline ends. CDR1 and CDR2 (germline): LNHNV, YYDKDF (reference sequence). The CDR3 sequence is 13 residues long. Here the CDR3 reads CATSARNTGELFF. Here the CDR3 DNA reads TGTGCCACCAGCGCCCGTAACACCGGGGAGCTGTTTTTT.

Many counts were recorded for this clonotype. This chain connects TRBV20-1 to TRBJ2-7; tentative D call: TRBD2 (5 bases). In germline, CDR1 is DFQATT, CDR2 SNEGSKA (reference sequence). The V and J ends lost 0 bases and 0 bases respectively, with 15 bases between them. The length of the CDR3 is 16 residues. CDR3 region: CSARDLEDSPSYEQYF. The CDR3, as DNA: TGCAGTGCTAGAGATTTGGAGGACTCACCCTCCTACGAGCAGTACTTC.

This clonotype was seen many times. The chain employs TRBV5-1 and TRBJ2-1; 7 bases line up with TRBD2. CDR1 SGHRS and CDR2 YFSETQ come from the germline V gene. The CDR3 spans 16 residues. V gave up 0 bases and J gave up 7 bases; unmatched junction bases: 10. CDR3 sequence: CASSLDGRALWNEQFF. In DNA form, the CDR3 reads TGCGCCAGCAGCTTGGATGGGAGGGCCCTTTGGAATGAGCAGTTCTTC.

This rearrangement joins TRBV29-1 to TRBJ2-2, with TRBD2 matching over 9 bases. The J segment lost 6 bases and the V segment lost 6 bases, leaving 8 bases of the junction unmatched. Germline lookup yields CDR1 SQVTM and CDR2 ANQGSEA. The CDR3 is made up of 14 amino acids. The CDR3 loop reads CSVISGSSAGELFF. The CDR3 DNA follows: TGCAGCGTGATTAGCGGGAGTAGCGCCGGGGAGCTGTTTTTT.

The chain joins TRBV7-9 to TRBJ2-1, with TRBD2 matching 8 bases. Unmatched junction bases numbered 12, after V lost 5 bases and J lost 6 bases. The germline gives CDR1 SEHNR, CDR2 FQNEAQ (reference sequence). The CDR3 totals 16 residues. CDR3 residues: CASSTIAGTSLNEQFF. The DNA for the CDR3 is TGTGCCAGCAGCACGATAGCGGGAACCTCCCTCAATGAGCAGTTCTTC.

This clonotype was recorded at least ten times. The chain combines TRBV4-1 with TRBJ2-1; no clear D gene. V lost 0 bases and J 8 bases, leaving 5 bases between the germline ends. CDR3 length equals 12 residues. Germline lookup yields CDR1 MGHRA and CDR2 YSYEKL. In DNA, the CDR3 is TGCGCCAGCAGCCAAGAGGGTGATGAGCAGTTCTTC. Its protein is CASSQEGDEQFF.

This rearrangement joins TRBV12-3 or TRBV12-4 to TRBJ2-7, with 7 bases identical to TRBD2. With 7 bases clipped from V and 5 bases from J, the junction kept 8 bases outside the gene matches. This CDR3 has 13 amino acids. This CDR3 reads CASTRTSRHEQYF. The CDR3 DNA reads as TGTGCCAGCACACGGACTAGTCGCCACGAGCAGTACTTC.

In its sample, this clonotype was seen a few times. The V call is TRBV4-3, the J call TRBJ1-1, with 7 bases aligning to TRBD1. Germline V CDR1 and CDR2: LGHNA, YSLEER. The ends lost 0 bases at V and 3 bases at J; junction bases unmatched: 4. The CDR3 has 15 amino acids. The CDR3 nucleotides read TGCGCCAGCAGCCAAGAAACCAGGGGGGACACTGAAGCTTTCTTT. It yields the protein CASSQETRGDTEAFF.

This clonotype was counted only a few times. The chain combines TRBV7-6 with TRBJ2-7; D is unclear. The CDR3 has 14 residues. Looked up from germline, CDR1 is SGHVS and CDR2 is FNYEAQ. V was shortened by 3 bases and J by 7 bases, with 16 bases between the two germline ends. CDR3 sequence (DNA): TGTGCCAGCAGCTTGGTCGCTACTTCACGGGAGCAGTACTTC. Translation gives CASSLVATSREQYF.

This clonotype was observed at least ten times. The chain carries TRBV6-5 and TRBJ1-1; D ambiguous. From germline, CDR1 is MNHEY and CDR2 SVGAGI. The ends were cut back, 4 bases at V and 3 bases at J, with 6 bases in the middle. CDR3 length equals 12 residues. The CDR3 nucleotides read TGTGCCAGCAGTTGGCGCGACACTGAAGCTTTCTTT. It is translated as CASSWRDTEAFF.

This clonotype has at least ten counts. The V call is TRBV5-1, the J call TRBJ2-3; 7 nucleotides line up with TRBD1. The V segment lost 4 bases and the J segment 4 bases; nucleotides outside the gene matches: 9. CDR1 is SGHRS and CDR2 is YFSETQ in the germline V gene. This CDR3 spans 15 amino acids. This CDR3 reads CASSRNPTGPDTQYF. As DNA, the CDR3 is TGCGCCAGCAGCCGCAACCCGACAGGGCCAGATACGCAGTATTTT.

This clonotype was seen repeatedly, ten times or more. V and J are TRBV27 and TRBJ2-7; 10 nucleotides agree with TRBD2. Losses at the gene ends were 4 bases for V and 5 bases for J; bases not matched to a gene: 5. Germline lookup yields CDR1 MNHEY and CDR2 SMNVEV (reference sequence). This CDR3 is built from 14 residues. CDR3 coding DNA: TGTGCCAGCAGTTCTAGCGGGAGTAGGAACGAGCAGTACTTC. It encodes CASSSSGSRNEQYF.

This clonotype was detected a few times. The CDR3 protein is CASSQATMNWNTEAFF. In DNA form, the CDR3 reads TGTGCCAGCAGCCAAGCGACGATGAATTGGAACACTGAAGCTTTCTTT. The rearrangement joins TRBV3-1 to TRBJ1-1; D remains unclear. The germline V and J ends were trimmed by 1 base and 1 base, with 13 bases remaining between them. The CDR3 length is 16 residues. CDR1 and CDR2 from the germline V gene are LGHDT and YNNKEL (reference sequence).

This clonotype has at least ten counts. The rearrangement joins TRBV12-3 or TRBV12-4 to TRBJ2-2; 9 nucleotides match TRBD2. This CDR3 is built from 14 residues. V was clipped by 10 bases and J by 5 bases; unmatched bases: 8. The CDR3 coding sequence is TGTGCCACACTAAGCGGGGGGCGAACCGGGGAGCTGTTTTTT. This encodes CATLSGGRTGELFF.

This clonotype was seen at least ten times. This rearrangement joins TRBV7-9 to TRBJ2-1; tentative D call: TRBD2 (5 bases). Trimming took 5 bases from V and 8 from J, leaving 22 bases between them. CDR1 and CDR2 from the germline V gene are SEHNR and FQNEAQ (reference sequence). The CDR3 runs to 16 residues. For the CDR3, the DNA is TGTGCCAGCAGCCCCCGACCCGGACGGGGAATCCATGAGCAGTTCTTC. Its translation is CASSPRPGRGIHEQFF.

This clonotype was seen a few times. The chain uses TRBV11-2 and TRBJ2-2, with D possibly being TRBD2 (6 bases). Germline CDR1 is SGHAT and CDR2 is FQNNGV. The CDR3 runs to 17 residues. V was shortened by 7 bases and J by 5 bases, with 23 bases between the two germline ends. The CDR3 here is CASKRERTEVGTGELFF. CDR3 DNA sequence: TGTGCCAGCAAACGGGAGAGAACGGAAGTTGGAACCGGGGAGCTGTTTTTT.

This chain's CDR3 is CASSSLGEGLFF. CDR3 DNA: TGTGCCAGCAGTTCACTAGGGGAAGGACTGTTTTTT. The chain joins TRBV12-3 or TRBV12-4 to TRBJ1-4, with D perhaps matching TRBD1 (5 bases). This CDR3 contains 12 residues. V lost 4 bases to trimming and J lost 13 bases, with 13 bases between them.

This clonotype was counted a few times. The chain links TRBV29-1 to TRBJ2-7; D is perhaps TRBD1 (6 bases). The CDR3 has 12 amino acids. Germline V gene lookup returns CDR1 SQVTM and CDR2 ANQGSEA. V was trimmed by 5 bases and J by 2 bases, leaving 10 bases between them. The CDR3 DNA reads as TGCAGCGTTTCTACAGGGCCCTACGAGCAGTACGTC. Translation gives CSVSTGPYEQYV.

This clonotype was seen only a few times. The chain combines TRBV20-1 with TRBJ2-7, with 14 bases lining up with TRBD2. The junction had 9 bases not matched to a gene; V was cut back by 5 bases and J by 3 bases. The CDR3 consists of 16 residues. CDR1 is DFQATT, CDR2 SNEGSKA, per germline (reference sequence). The CDR3 DNA reads TGCAGTGCTGGACGACTAGCGGGAGGGCGCCGCTACGAGCAGTACTTC. It specifies CSAGRLAGGRRYEQYF.

This clonotype has a count of ten or more. This rearrangement joins TRBV7-8 to TRBJ2-2; 8 bases are a match to TRBD2. CDR1 and CDR2 (germline): SGHVS, FQNEAQ. The CDR3 length is 15 residues. Losses at the gene ends were 6 bases for V and 5 bases for J; bases not matched to a gene: 8. The CDR3 nucleotides are TGTGCCAGCAGGGACATAGCGGGAACGACCGGGGAGCTGTTTTTT. It encodes CASRDIAGTTGELFF.

The chain uses TRBV2 and TRBJ2-5; D not certain. This CDR3 is 13 amino acids long. From germline, CDR1 is SNHLY and CDR2 FYNNEI. V lost 6 bases and J 4 bases, leaving 12 bases between the germline ends. The DNA for the CDR3 is TGTGCCAGCAGCCTCGGGTTGATAGAGACCCAGTACTTC. It is translated as CASSLGLIETQYF. The full variable domain, with the rest looked up from reference TRBV2 and TRBJ2-5, is EPEVTQTPSHQVTQMGQEVILRCVPISNHLYFYWYRQILGQKVEFLVSFYNNEISEKSEIFDDQFSVERPDGSNFTLKIRSTKLEDSAMYFCASSLGLIETQYFGPGTRLLVL.

At least ten counts were recorded for this clonotype. The chain couples TRBV7-6 to TRBJ2-3, with 8 bases lining up with TRBD2. Germline V gives CDR1 SGHVS, CDR2 FNYEAQ. This CDR3 contains 14 residues. J was trimmed by 4 bases and V by 5 bases; bases with no gene match: 5. The CDR3 sequence is CASSPGGGPDTQYF. CDR3 DNA sequence: TGTGCCAGCAGCCCCGGGGGGGGTCCAGATACGCAGTATTTT. The variable domain in full, with the rest retrieved from reference TRBV7-6 and TRBJ2-3, is GAGVSQSPRYKVTKRGQDVALRCDPISGHVSLYWYRQALGQGPEFLTYFNYEAQQDKSGLPNDRFSAERPEGSISTLTIQRTEQRDSAMYRCASSPGGGPDTQYFGPGTRLTVL.

This clonotype was detected ten times or more. This chain joins TRBV10-3 and TRBJ2-1, with TRBD2 matching 8 bases. Germline assignment: CDR1 ENHRY and CDR2 SYGVKD. The CDR3 contains 15 residues. Trimming cost V 3 bases and J 5 bases; bases outside gene matches: 6. Here the CDR3 reads CAISELAEQHNEQFF. In DNA, the CDR3 is TGTGCCATCAGTGAACTAGCGGAGCAACACAATGAGCAGTTCTTC.

This clonotype has a count of ten or more. V usage is TRBV7-9 and J usage is TRBJ2-1, with TRBD2 as a possible D gene (5 bases). There are 16 residues in the CDR3. The ends were cut back, 5 bases at V and 7 bases at J, with 21 bases in the middle. Germline CDR1 and CDR2: SEHNR and FQNEAQ (reference sequence). The CDR3 region is CASSLLGRARGNEQFF. The CDR3 nucleotides are TGTGCCAGCAGCCTTCTAGGACGCGCCCGAGGGAATGAGCAGTTCTTC.

This clonotype appeared a few times. This sequence joins TRBV6-2 or TRBV6-3 and TRBJ2-1; 14 bases are a match to TRBD2. Looked up from germline, CDR1 is MNHEY and CDR2 is SVGEGT. The CDR3 sequence is 16 residues long. V lost 2 bases, J lost 7 bases, and 4 bases stayed unmatched. CDR3 bases: TGTGCCAGCAGTTACAGACTAGCGGGAGGGATGAATGAGCAGTTCTTC. It encodes CASSYRLAGGMNEQFF.

As to this clonotype: One base away lies a much larger clone, so this may be a sequencing read error. This chain links TRBV29-1 with TRBJ2-3; possible D gene TRBD2, 5 bases. V lost 2 bases to trimming and J lost 4 bases, with 13 bases between them. Germline V gene data show CDR1 as SQVTM and CDR2 as ANQGSEA. The CDR3 has 14 residues. This chain's CDR3 is CSVESLGVPDTQYF. CDR3 coding DNA: TGCAGCGTTGAATCACTGGGAGTCCCAGATACGCAGTATTTT.

Only a few counts were recorded for this clonotype. The V call is TRBV7-9, the J call TRBJ2-1; 10 bases are shared with TRBD1. Germline values: CDR1 SEHNR, CDR2 FQNEAQ (reference sequence). The CDR3 covers 17 residues. Losses at the gene ends were 4 bases for V and 6 bases for J; bases not matched to a gene: 12. The CDR3 nucleotides are TGTGCCAGCAGCTCCCCCTACTTACGGACAGGGGGCAATGAGCAGTTCTTC. Translated, it gives CASSSPYLRTGGNEQFF.

This clonotype was observed at least ten times. This chain connects TRBV12-3 or TRBV12-4 to TRBJ2-4; 10 bases match TRBD1. This CDR3 is 16 amino acids long. V was clipped by 8 bases and J by 5 bases; unmatched bases: 12. The CDR3 loop is CASHARQGAFQNIQYF. CDR3 nucleotide sequence: TGTGCCAGCCACGCAAGACAGGGGGCCTTTCAAAACATTCAGTACTTC.

The chain employs TRBV4-3 and TRBJ2-7; D not resolved. V lost 3 bases and J lost 3, with 15 bases in between. In germline, CDR1 is LGHNA, CDR2 YSLEER. This CDR3 has 15 residues. CDR3 sequence reads: CASSQFRVPIYEQYF. DNA for the CDR3: TGCGCCAGCAGCCAGTTTCGCGTCCCAATCTACGAGCAGTACTTC.

The rearrangement uses TRBV6-1 and TRBJ2-1; TRBD2 matches at 7 bases. This CDR3 spans 13 amino acids. V shed 6 bases, J shed 4 bases, and the junction held 3 bases outside the gene matches. Per the germline V gene, CDR1 is MNHNS and CDR2 is SASEGT. CDR3 loop: CASRSGKYNEQFF. The CDR3 DNA follows: TGTGCCAGCAGGAGCGGGAAATACAATGAGCAGTTCTTC.

This clonotype showed up many times. The chain combines TRBV15 with TRBJ1-5; possible D gene TRBD1, 5 bases. The germline V and J ends were trimmed by 1 base and 3 bases, with 13 bases remaining between them. This CDR3 region has 16 residues. CDR1 LNHNV and CDR2 YYDKDF come from the germline V gene (reference sequence). The CDR3 spells CATSRGAGTPNQPQHF. CDR3 nucleotides: TGTGCCACCAGCAGAGGTGCCGGGACCCCCAATCAGCCCCAGCATTTT.